These T cell receptor beta chains were read from a single sample in a study of identical twins. TCRdb reanalysed the 5' RACE reads using MiXCR and keeps one entry per CDR3 protein. The profile shows about 890,000 distinct CDR3 sequences, about 12% of them singletons. These sequences were also reported in another study, on yellow fever vaccine responses in identical twins.

The source material was PBMCs. These receptors originate from a woman aged 18-29 years in good health. Both conserved end residues are part of each CDR3. Each record gives: J gene, D gene, V gene, clone size, CDR3 protein, CDR3 DNA. D genes are given only for firm matches. Expanded clones are given a class, and other clones once, few, many or no size at all.

j_gene: TRBJ1-4; d_gene: -; v_gene: TRBV10-3; abundance: -; CDR3aa: CAISGGRDEKLFF; CDR3nt: TGTGCCATCAGTGGTGGCAGGGATGAAAAACTGTTTTTT
j_gene: TRBJ1-6; d_gene: -; v_gene: TRBV15; abundance: -; CDR3aa: CATSRVPGGNSPLHF; CDR3nt: TGTGCCACCAGCAGAGTTCCGGGAGGCAATTCACCCCTCCACTTT
j_gene: TRBJ2-1; d_gene: -; v_gene: TRBV7-2; abundance: few; CDR3aa: CASTMGVWYNEQFF; CDR3nt: TGTGCCAGCACCATGGGAGTCTGGTATAATGAGCAGTTCTTC
j_gene: TRBJ2-1; d_gene: TRBD2; v_gene: TRBV5-1; abundance: many; CDR3aa: CASSLGLAGEQFF; CDR3nt: TGCGCCAGCAGCTTGGGACTAGCGGGGGAGCAGTTCTTC
j_gene: TRBJ2-2; d_gene: -; v_gene: TRBV7-3; abundance: many; CDR3aa: CASSLIPEVTTGELFF; CDR3nt: TGTGCCAGCAGCTTAATACCCGAAGTAACCACCGGGGAGCTGTTTTTT
j_gene: TRBJ2-3; d_gene: -; v_gene: TRBV11-2; abundance: -; CDR3aa: CASSLEGGQDTQYF; CDR3nt: TGTGCCAGCAGCTTAGAGGGCGGACAAGATACGCAGTATTTT
j_gene: TRBJ2-1; d_gene: TRBD2; v_gene: TRBV9; abundance: few; CDR3aa: CASSVVGTSTTEQFF; CDR3nt: TGTGCCAGCAGCGTAGTTGGGACTAGCACGACTGAGCAGTTCTTC
j_gene: TRBJ2-3; d_gene: -; v_gene: TRBV12-3/TRBV12-4; abundance: -; CDR3aa: CASSTAGSTDTQYF; CDR3nt: TGTGCCAGCAGTACCGCGGGTAGCACAGATACGCAGTATTTT
j_gene: TRBJ2-1; d_gene: -; v_gene: TRBV7-8; abundance: few; CDR3aa: CASSLGRGGEQFF; CDR3nt: TGTGCCAGCAGCTTAGGTCGCGGTGGTGAGCAGTTCTTC
j_gene: TRBJ2-5; d_gene: -; v_gene: TRBV6-2/TRBV6-3; abundance: -; CDR3aa: CASSHYTGAPETQYF; CDR3nt: TGTGCCAGCAGTCATTATACGGGGGCACCAGAGACCCAGTACTTC
j_gene: TRBJ2-7; d_gene: TRBD1; v_gene: TRBV20-1; abundance: -; CDR3aa: CSARLPSTGFYEQYF; CDR3nt: TGCAGTGCTAGACTACCCTCGACAGGGTTCTACGAGCAGTACTTC
j_gene: TRBJ1-6; d_gene: TRBD1; v_gene: TRBV7-9; abundance: once; CDR3aa: CASSLAFGVTGGVRSPLHF; CDR3nt: TGTGCCAGCAGCTTGGCCTTCGGGGTGACAGGGGGCGTTCGTTCACCCCTCCACTTT